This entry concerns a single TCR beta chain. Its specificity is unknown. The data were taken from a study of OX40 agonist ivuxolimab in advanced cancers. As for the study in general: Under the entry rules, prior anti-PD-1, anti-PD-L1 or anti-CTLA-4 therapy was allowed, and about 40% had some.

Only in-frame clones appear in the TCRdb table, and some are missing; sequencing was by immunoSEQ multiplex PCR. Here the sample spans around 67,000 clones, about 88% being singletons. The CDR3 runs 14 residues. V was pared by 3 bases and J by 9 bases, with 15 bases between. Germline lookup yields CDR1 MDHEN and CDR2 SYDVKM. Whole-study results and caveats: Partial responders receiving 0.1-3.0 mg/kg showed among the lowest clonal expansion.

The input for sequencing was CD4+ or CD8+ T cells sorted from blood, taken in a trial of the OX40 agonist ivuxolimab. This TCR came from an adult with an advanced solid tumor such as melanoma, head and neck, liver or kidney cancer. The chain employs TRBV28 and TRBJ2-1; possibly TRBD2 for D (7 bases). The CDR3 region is CASSFIRGAGEQFF. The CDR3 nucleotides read TGTGCCAGCAGTTTTATCCGGGGGGCTGGTGAGCAGTTCTTC.